This TCR beta chain was retrieved from a study of T cell clones after liver transplantation. Study-level information: TCRbeta sequencing after a pre-transplant mixed lymphocyte reaction identified graft-donor-reactive clones, later tracked in post-transplant blood. Pre-transplant mixed lymphocyte reactions yielded third-party-reactive TCRbeta sequences as comparators for graft-donor-reactive sequences. Without induction therapy, subjects received standard immunosuppression until 12-24 months post-transplant. The study's findings and limits: Graft donor-reactive T cells may have migrated into the graft rather than being deleted.

The method was immunoSEQ multiplex PCR; TCRdb's version includes in-frame clones alone and lacks a portion of them. The top ten clones hold around 0.66% of a sample with some 70,000 clones, 80% of them seen once. There are a few counts of this clone. Its antigen is still unknown. This sequence was found in a human donor who received a liver transplant. The material was CD4+ T cells from blood, obtained before liver transplant.

CDR3: CASSSIQGRTEAFF. The CDR3 region has the DNA TGTGCCAGCAGCTCAATACAGGGGCGGACTGAAGCTTTCTTT. The genes are TRBV7-2 and TRBJ1-1; 7 bases agree with TRBD1. J lost 5 bases, V lost 4 bases, and 7 bases had no gene match. The CDR3 is 14 residues long. Germline-derived CDR1 and CDR2 are SGHTA and FQGNSA. Full variable domain (missing parts from reference TRBV7-2 and TRBJ1-1): GAGVSQSPSNKVTEKGKDVELRCDPISGHTALYWYRQSLGQGLEFLIYFQGNSAPDKSGLPSDRFSAERTGGSVSTLTIQRTQQEDSAVYLCASSSIQGRTEAFFGQGTRLTVV.